Presented here are 21 T cell receptor beta chains from one specimen sequenced in a study of shared clonotypes between healthy human individuals. TCRdb's table, derived via immunoSEQ multiplex PCR, lists solely in-frame clones and lacks some. The sample consists of some 1,100,000 clones, about 84% of them appearing once. What was sequenced was memory CD4+ T cells from PBMCs. Subset defined: CD45RA-negative fraction. These receptors were taken from a man aged 18 to 30 in good health. Some clones in this sample may be carry-over from other donors' samples.

This sequence joins TRBV11-2 and TRBJ1-2, with 7 nucleotides matching TRBD1. The germline gives CDR1 SGHAT, CDR2 FQNNGV. The trim removed 1 base at V and 4 bases at J, leaving 3 bases unmatched. There are 14 residues in the CDR3. CDR3 loop: CASSLGGTVYGYTF. CDR3 nucleotides: TGTGCCAGCAGCTTAGGAGGGACAGTCTATGGCTACACCTTC.

This clone appeared a single time. As DNA, the CDR3 is TGTGCCAGCACCGCATTTGGCAGGGAGAAGTATAAGTCCCAGCATTTT. Residues: CASTAFGREKYKSQHF. The chain is built from TRBV28 and TRBJ1-5; a possible D gene is TRBD1 (5 bases). The CDR3 is 16 amino acids. Germline CDR1 MDHEN, CDR2 SYDVKM. Deletions cut 7 bases from V and 11 bases from J, with 27 bases between. Drawing the rest from reference TRBV28 and TRBJ1-5, the complete variable domain is DVKVTQSSRYLVKRTGEKVFLECVQDMDHENMFWYRQDPGLGLRLIYFSYDVKMKEKGDIPEGYSVSREKKERFSLILESASTNQTSMYLCASTAFGREKYKSQHFGDGTRLSIL.

This chain joins TRBV28 and TRBJ2-7; 9 bases are a match to TRBD2. The germline gives CDR1 MDHEN, CDR2 SYDVKM. J lost 2 bases, V lost 8 bases, and 7 bases had no gene match. This CDR3 region has 14 residues. The CDR3 nucleotides read TGTGCCAGCCAACTAGCGGGTCCAACCTACGAGCAGTACTTC. Its translation: CASQLAGPTYEQYF.

V and J are TRBV7-8 and TRBJ2-1; D is unclear. The CDR3 loop spans 15 amino acids. Germline-derived CDR1 and CDR2 are SGHVS and FQNEAQ. V gave up 7 bases and J gave up 6 bases, with 19 bases separating them. The CDR3 loop reads CASTILSGSVNEQFF. The CDR3 bases are TGTGCCAGCACCATTCTAAGTGGTTCCGTCAATGAGCAGTTCTTC.

The V gene is TRBV2, the J gene TRBJ1-2; D unresolved. Germline loops: CDR1 SNHLY, CDR2 FYNNEI. Trimming left V 8 bases short and J 4 bases short, with 11 bases between. The CDR3 totals 12 residues. The CDR3 sequence: CASENDGYGYTF. In DNA, the CDR3 is TGTGCCAGCGAAAATGATGGCTATGGCTACACCTTC.

The chain links TRBV7-9 to TRBJ1-2; possibly TRBD1 for D (5 bases). CDR3 length equals 14 residues. The V gene lost 5 bases and the J gene lost 3 bases, with 13 bases spanning the gap. The germline gives CDR1 SEHNR, CDR2 FQNEAQ (reference sequence). The CDR3 sequence: CASSLPQGYYGYTF. CDR3 sequence (DNA): TGTGCCAGCAGCCTCCCCCAGGGATACTATGGCTACACCTTC.

The chain couples TRBV28 to TRBJ1-4; D is unresolved. The CDR3 length is 16 residues. Germline lookup yields CDR1 MDHEN and CDR2 SYDVKM. With 4 bases removed from V and 4 bases from J, the gap between germline ends came to 16 bases. The CDR3 region is CASSSPEMRLNEKLFF. As DNA, the CDR3 is TGTGCCAGCAGTTCACCCGAGATGAGGCTTAATGAAAAACTGTTTTTT.

With respect to this clone: Other DNA variants within this sample encode the same CDR3. This rearrangement joins TRBV11-3 to TRBJ2-2, with 9 bases identical to TRBD2. There are 15 residues in the CDR3. The germline CDR1 and CDR2 sequences are SGHNT and YENEEA. Trimming removed 3 bases from V and 1 base from J; junction bases left unmatched: 0. The CDR3 DNA follows: TGTGCCAGCAGCTTTAGCGGGGGGAACACCGGGGAGCTGTTTTTT. Protein: CASSFSGGNTGELFF.

The chain couples TRBV7-8 to TRBJ1-5; 11 nucleotides line up with TRBD1. This CDR3 contains 15 residues. V shed 5 bases and J 6 bases; nucleotides not matched to a gene: 6. Germline V gene data show CDR1 as SGHVS and CDR2 as FQNEAQ. The CDR3 loop is CASSPRDRGAQPQHF. The CDR3 DNA reads as TGTGCCAGCAGCCCAAGGGACAGGGGGGCTCAGCCCCAGCATTTT.

J is TRBJ1-4 and V is TRBV7-9; D is unresolved. Germline CDR1 is SEHNR and CDR2 is FQNEAQ (reference sequence). V shed 0 bases and J shed 0 bases, with 5 bases lying between them. The CDR3 is made up of 15 amino acids. CDR3 sequence reads: CASSLAGPTNEKLFF. The CDR3 nucleotides read TGTGCCAGCAGCTTAGCGGGTCCAACTAATGAAAAACTGTTTTTT.

The rearrangement links TRBV6-7 to TRBJ2-2; the match to TRBD2 covers 7 bases. TRBV6-7 is sorted into the ORF group, with uncertain function. Trimming at V came to 7 bases and at J to 1 base, leaving 6 bases not matched to a gene. This CDR3 has 15 residues. CDR3 loop: CASNSGGGNTGELFF. The CDR3 DNA reads as TGTGCCAGCAACTCCGGCGGGGGGAACACCGGGGAGCTGTTTTTT.

The rearrangement uses TRBV5-6 and TRBJ1-4; 8 nucleotides match TRBD1. The CDR3 runs to 13 residues. Unmatched junction bases numbered 1, after V lost 2 bases and J lost 7 bases. CDR1 is SGHDT, CDR2 YYEEEE, per germline. CDR3 nucleotide sequence: TGTGCCAGCAGCTTAACAGGGGGTGAAAAACTGTTTTTT. Its protein product is CASSLTGGEKLFF.

The CDR3 here is CASSTDMANYGYTF. The CDR3 region has the DNA TGTGCCAGCAGCACGGACATGGCTAACTATGGCTACACCTTC. The chain has TRBV9 and TRBJ1-2; TRBD1 might be the D (5 bases). Germline V gives CDR1 SGDLS, CDR2 YYNGEE. Trimming pared 4 bases from V and 0 bases from J, leaving 10 bases between. CDR3 length equals 14 residues.

The chain is built from TRBV5-4 and TRBJ2-1; TRBD2 agrees at 9 bases. CDR3 length: 14 amino acids. V lost 0 bases to trimming and J lost 9 bases; unmatched junction nucleotides: 4. Germline V lookup: CDR1 SGHNT, CDR2 YYREEE (reference sequence). CDR3 loop: CASSLGLAGTEQFF. CDR3 nucleotide sequence: TGTGCCAGCAGCTTGGGGCTAGCGGGAACTGAGCAGTTCTTC.

The V call is TRBV5-1, the J call TRBJ2-3; D could derive from TRBD1 or TRBD2 (5 bases each). In germline, CDR1 is SGHRS, CDR2 YFSETQ. V lost 3 bases and J lost 6, with 17 bases in between. The CDR3 contains 15 residues. This chain's CDR3 is CASSSDGQGPDTQYF. CDR3 nucleotides: TGCGCCAGCAGCTCAGACGGGCAGGGACCCGATACGCAGTATTTT.

This chain links TRBV5-1 with TRBJ2-7, with a tentative D call TRBD2 (7 bases). Germline CDR1 reads SGHRS; CDR2 reads YFSETQ. Trimming took off 6 bases at V and 6 bases at J, with 13 bases between the two ends. The CDR3 has 12 amino acids. The CDR3 nucleotides read TGCGCCAGCAATTCGGGGGGCGGCGAGCAGTACTTC. As protein: CASNSGGGEQYF. The entire variable domain, with the rest obtained from reference TRBV5-1 and TRBJ2-7, is as follows: KAGVTQTPRYLIKTRGQQVTLSCSPISGHRSVSWYQQTPGQGLQFLFEYFSETQRNKGNFPGRFSGRQFSNSRSEMNVSTLELGDSALYLCASNSGGGEQYFGPGTRLTVT.

The chain couples TRBV6-1 to TRBJ2-1; D is undetermined. This CDR3 is 14 amino acids long. Trimming removed 8 bases at V and 7 bases at J, with 18 bases between. Germline loops: CDR1 MNHNS, CDR2 SASEGT. CDR3 loop: CASRSEFPLNEQFF. The CDR3, as DNA: TGTGCCAGCCGAAGCGAGTTCCCGCTAAATGAGCAGTTCTTC.

This clone was counted a few times. The chain combines TRBV6-1 with TRBJ1-3; 9 positions match TRBD1. The CDR3 loop spans 15 amino acids. CDR1 and CDR2 (germline): MNHNS, SASEGT. V dropped 7 bases and J dropped 7; count of bases not matched to a gene: 11. The CDR3 DNA is TGTGCCAGCACCCCAAGGACAGGGGTAGGGAACACCATATATTTT. Translation: CASTPRTGVGNTIYF.

V usage is TRBV10-3 and J usage is TRBJ2-5; no definite D call. V lost 6 bases to trimming and J lost 4 bases, with 12 bases between them. Germline V gene lookup returns CDR1 ENHRY and CDR2 SYGVKD. This CDR3 comprises 13 residues. This chain's CDR3 is CAISSGERETQYF. The DNA of the CDR3 is TGTGCCATCAGCTCAGGAGAGCGAGAGACCCAGTACTTC.

The chain recombines TRBV5-1 with TRBJ2-7, with D perhaps TRBD1 or TRBD2 (6 bases each). V was trimmed by 4 bases and J by 3 bases, leaving 14 bases between them. This CDR3 comprises 14 residues. Germline assignment: CDR1 SGHRS and CDR2 YFSETQ. The CDR3 here is CASSAGRTVYEQYF. DNA for the CDR3: TGCGCCAGCAGCGCGGGGCGGACAGTCTACGAGCAGTACTTC.

The rearrangement uses TRBV30 and TRBJ2-7; D might be TRBD2 (6 bases). Germline values: CDR1 GTSNPN, CDR2 SVGIG (reference sequence). This CDR3 comprises 16 residues. Trimming pared 1 base from V and 1 base from J, leaving 17 bases between. DNA of the CDR3: TGTGCCTGGAGTGCATCGAGGGTAGCGGTTTCCTACGAGCAGTACTTC. Translation: CAWSASRVAVSYEQYF.